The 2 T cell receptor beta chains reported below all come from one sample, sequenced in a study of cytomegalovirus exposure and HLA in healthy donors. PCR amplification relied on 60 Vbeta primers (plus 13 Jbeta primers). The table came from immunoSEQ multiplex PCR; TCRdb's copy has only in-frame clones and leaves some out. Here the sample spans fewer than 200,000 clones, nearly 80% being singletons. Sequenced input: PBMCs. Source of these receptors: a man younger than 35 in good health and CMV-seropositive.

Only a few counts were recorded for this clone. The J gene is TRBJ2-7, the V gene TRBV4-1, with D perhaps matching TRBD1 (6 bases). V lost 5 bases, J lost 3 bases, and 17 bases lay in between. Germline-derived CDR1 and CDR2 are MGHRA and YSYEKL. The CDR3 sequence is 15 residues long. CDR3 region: CASSSLQGSSYEQYF. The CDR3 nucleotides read TGCGCCAGCAGCTCTTTACAGGGTTCGAGCTACGAGCAGTACTTC.

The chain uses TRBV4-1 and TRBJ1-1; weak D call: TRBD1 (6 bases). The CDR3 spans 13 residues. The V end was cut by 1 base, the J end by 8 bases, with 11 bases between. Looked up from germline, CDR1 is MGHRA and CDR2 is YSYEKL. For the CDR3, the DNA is TGCGCCAGCAGCCAAGGGGACACCTCAGAAGCTTTCTTT. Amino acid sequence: CASSQGDTSEAFF.